This entry lists 10 T cell receptor beta chains sequenced from one sample in a study of regulatory T cells in long-lasting Graves disease. Time point given: persistent/refractory GD, antithyroid drugs over 5 years with positive TRAb. Scientists built the TCR library using RNA that was extracted from PBMCs. Combining iRepertoire HTBI primers with Arm-PCR of CDR3 regions, the authors built TCR beta libraries. TCRdb recomputed calls from the multiplex PCR reads with MiXCR, one row per CDR3 protein. The sample has almost 350,000 distinct CDR3 sequences, roughly a fifth seen once. This specimen was peripheral blood mononuclear cells (PBMCs), taken when the disease was refractory, from a patient treated with antithyroid drugs. The source is a female donor with Graves disease.

CDR3 sequence (DNA): TGTGCCAGCAGCTTAAACGGTCCGAACACTGAAGCTTTCTTT. Translated, it gives CASSLNGPNTEAFF. This chain uses TRBV7-3 with TRBJ1-1; D remains unclear. The CDR3 is made up of 14 amino acids. The germline V gene encodes CDR1 SGHTA and CDR2 FQGTGA. The ends were cut back, 1 base at V and 1 base at J, with 7 bases in the middle.

This chain connects TRBV2 to TRBJ2-3, with 10 bases that match TRBD2. Trimming took 7 bases from V and 2 from J; bases not matched to a gene: 6. The CDR3 length is 15 residues. Germline CDR1 and CDR2: SNHLY and FYNNEI. The CDR3: CASKRTSGDTDTQYF. DNA for the CDR3: TGTGCCAGCAAGCGGACTAGCGGAGACACAGATACGCAGTATTTT.

The chain links TRBV5-5 to TRBJ2-7; 9 bases map to TRBD1. The germline gives CDR1 SGHKS, CDR2 YYEKEE (reference sequence). The CDR3 spans 15 residues. The trim removed 4 bases at V and 4 bases at J, leaving 9 bases unmatched. CDR3 nucleotides: TGTGCCAGCAGCGGAGACAGGGGGTATTATTACGAGCAGTACTTC. Its translation is CASSGDRGYYYEQYF.

This clonotype was counted ten times or more. The chain employs TRBV2 and TRBJ1-5, with D possibly being TRBD1 (5 bases). This CDR3 is 16 amino acids long. CDR1 SNHLY and CDR2 FYNNEI come from the germline V gene. V lost 4 bases, J lost 0 bases, and 13 bases lay in between. CDR3 protein: CASSGTGTVSNQPQHF. The CDR3 region has the DNA TGTGCCAGCAGTGGAACCGGGACGGTTAGCAATCAGCCCCAGCATTTT.

The chain couples TRBV20-1 to TRBJ2-1, with D possibly TRBD2 on 5 matching bases. Germline V gives CDR1 DFQATT, CDR2 SNEGSKA (reference sequence). The CDR3 extends over 16 amino acids. V was trimmed by 3 bases and J by 0 bases, leaving 15 bases between them. The CDR3 DNA sequence: TGCAGTGCTAGTAATGTCCGGGGAAGCTCCTACAATGAGCAGTTCTTC. Protein sequence: CSASNVRGSSYNEQFF.

Note on this clonotype: The junction does not match germline at one end; this may be a read error. DNA of the CDR3: TGTGCCAGCCCTCCCCTGAGAGGGGGCCCTGCAACTAATGAAAAACTGGTTTTT. This codes for CASPPLRGGPATNEKLVF. J is TRBJ1-4 and V is TRBV25-1, with 7 bases matching TRBD1. Germline values: CDR1 MGHDK, CDR2 SYGVNS. The CDR3 length is 18 residues.

Details on this clonotype: A much bigger clone sits one base away, suggesting this may be a read error. This chain joins TRBV12-3 or TRBV12-4 and TRBJ2-7; D call uncertain. The CDR3 has 14 amino acids. Trimming cost V 3 bases and J 0 bases, with 9 bases left between them. The DNA of the CDR3 is TGTGCCAGCAGTTTGGCCCCTGCCTCCTACGAGCAGTACTTC. It codes for CASSLAPASYEQYF.

This chain connects TRBV14 to TRBJ2-4, with 11 bases fitting TRBD2. V shed 4 bases, J shed 0 bases, and the junction held 5 bases outside the gene matches. This CDR3 is built from 17 residues. Germline V gene data show CDR1 as SGHDN and CDR2 as FVKESK. The CDR3, as DNA: TGTGCCAGCAGCCGAACTCTAGCGGGAGGAGCCAAAAACATTCAGTACTTC. It translates to CASSRTLAGGAKNIQYF.

The rearrangement links TRBV7-2 to TRBJ2-7; the match to TRBD1 covers 9 bases. The CDR3 has 15 residues. V lost 4 bases, J lost 2 bases, and 6 bases stayed unmatched. Germline CDR1 reads SGHTA; CDR2 reads FQGNSA. The CDR3 reads CASSYGQGRPYEQYF. CDR3 DNA sequence: TGTGCCAGCAGCTACGGACAGGGGAGGCCCTACGAGCAGTACTTC.

The V and J genes are TRBV18 and TRBJ2-2; D is uncertain. Germline V CDR1 and CDR2: KGHSH, LQKENI. The length of the CDR3 is 14 residues. With 8 bases removed from V and 0 bases from J, the gap between germline ends came to 10 bases. DNA of the CDR3: TGTGCCAGCCCGTTGGCAGCGAACACCGGGGAGCTGTTTTTT. The encoded protein is CASPLAANTGELFF.